One T cell receptor beta chain is described in this entry. This sample was taken from a study of blood T cell repertoires in COVID-19. Turning to the study itself: Spain, Italy and the United States supplied samples that represented acute and convalescent COVID-19. Sources were T cells, B-cell-depleted T cells, or PBMCs; the material itself was cDNA or gDNA.

A Seattle source enrolled patients during active infection and followed them longitudinally. In the original analysis: By means of reference gene primer amplification, nucleated cell counts were estimated. Repertoires were generated with immunoSEQ multiplex PCR, while TCRdb's copy carries only in-frame clones and drops some. That table furnishes V, J and clone size, whereas the DNA furnished D and trimming. The table has about 420,000 clones, roughly 90% seen once. The receptor was isolated from a man between 18 and 29 years old with COVID-19, enrolled during active disease. The sample taken for sequencing was peripheral blood.

DNA for the CDR3: TGTGCCAGCAGCCAACCCGGGACAGGGAAGGACGAGCAGTACTTC. Translating gives CASSQPGTGKDEQYF. The rearrangement uses TRBV3-1 (or the pseudogene TRBV3-2) and TRBJ2-7; 9 bases are shared with TRBD1. After removal of 2 bases from V and 5 bases from J, the junction contained 7 bases not matched to a gene. CDR3 size: 15 residues. CDR1 is LGHDT, CDR2 YNNKEL, per germline (reference sequence).